The sequence of this T cell receptor beta chain was determined in a study of technical replicates of blood from a handful of donors. Clones were read by immunoSEQ multiplex PCR, and TCRdb kept only the in-frame ones, dropping some. The data hold 55,000 to 75,000 clones, with about nine tenths observed a single time. The specimen sequenced was PBMCs. This clonotype was sampled from a human donor in good health. Some clones in this sample may be carry-over from other donors' samples.

This CDR3 is CASRGQGVSPLHF. CDR3 DNA: TGTGCCAGCAGGGGACAGGGGGTTTCACCCCTCCACTTT. This sequence joins TRBV27 and TRBJ1-6; 11 bases are shared with TRBD1. The junction had 1 base not matched to a gene; V was cut back by 6 bases and J by 9 bases. Germline loops: CDR1 MNHEY, CDR2 SMNVEV (reference sequence). CDR3 length equals 13 residues.